This TCR beta chain was identified in a study of cytomegalovirus exposure and HLA in healthy donors. Findings and limits, study-wide: Being productive about 87% or about 30% of the time was typical of most TCR beta V segments in an earlier analysis.

13 Jbeta primers and 60 Vbeta primers were used for the PCR. Repertoires were generated with immunoSEQ multiplex PCR, while TCRdb's copy carries only in-frame clones and drops some. The sample holds approximately 300,000 clones, roughly 80% seen once. In the case of this clone: The antigen remains undetermined.

CDR3 length: 15 residues. Germline CDR1 SEHNR, CDR2 FQNEAQ (reference sequence). V was pared by 0 bases and J by 4 bases, with 5 bases of the junction left unmatched. The chain recombines TRBV7-9 with TRBJ2-7, with 8 positions matching TRBD2. This TCR derives from a girl aged 2 to 9 in good health and CMV-seronegative. Sequenced sample: PBMCs. The CDR3 nucleotides are TGTGCCAGCAGCTTAGCGGGCGGGGGGAATTACGAGCAGTACTTC. Translation: CASSLAGGGNYEQYF.